Listed below are T cell receptor beta chains from one sample, sequenced in a study of T cell responses to AZD1222 COVID-19 vaccine. Only in-frame clones appear in the TCRdb table, and some are missing; sequencing was by immunoSEQ multiplex PCR. The profile shows 95,000 to 150,000 clones, about 90% of them singletons. The material sequenced was peripheral blood, taken on day 0 of AZD1222 vaccination. All receptors come from an adult in good health. CDR3s leave out the opening cysteine and the closing phenylalanine or tryptophan. Each record gives: D gene, V gene, CDR3 protein. D genes are given only for firm matches.

>.|TRBV3-1/TRBV3-2
ASSQVGDRSYGYT
>.|TRBV10-3
AIRGSKGEKLF
>.|TRBV27
ASRDREGIYNEQF
>.|TRBV7-2
ASSKDSLGYGYT
>TRBD1|TRBV2
ASLGGTGGGYEQF
>.|TRBV7-3
ASSLAGATYGYT
>.|TRBV5-6
ASSEHGELF
>.|TRBV19
ASSIFPGDLGRYNEQF
>.|TRBV28
ASSLSPGTRYEQY
>TRBD2|TRBV4-2
ASSPKTSGVLNEQY
>TRBD2|TRBV3-1/TRBV3-2
ASANSKGTSYEQY
>.|TRBV27
ASSLGQGFYEQY
>.|TRBV7-9
ASSLSRDWTSGELF
>.|TRBV6-2/TRBV6-3
ASSYRGGTGELF
>TRBD1|TRBV7-9
ASSLIGGGTGTYEQY
>.|TRBV3-1/TRBV3-2
ASRLVRGMNTGELF
>.|TRBV6-5
ASRPAPVVLWGYT
>TRBD1|TRBV23-1
ASSQLQGSGYT
>TRBD2|TRBV7-2
ASSFIAGANTGELF
>.|TRBV3-1/TRBV3-2
ASSQERWDTHTGELF
>.|TRBV19
ASSIEVTDTQY
>.|TRBV18
ASSPRGTDTQY
>TRBD1|TRBV11-3
ASSEWTGWGQETQY
>.|TRBV12-3/TRBV12-4
ASSLGTGELF